One sample yielded the 7 T cell receptor beta chains listed below, sequenced in a study of shared clonotypes between healthy human individuals. The repertoire was sequenced with immunoSEQ multiplex PCR; TCRdb's copy has only in-frame clones and lacks some. The sample contains 650,000 to 800,000 clones, 72% of which appear only once. Material for sequencing was memory CD4+ T cells sorted from blood. As for subset: CD45RA-negative fraction. These receptors were obtained from a woman in her thirties in good health.

The gene calls are TRBV11-2 and TRBJ1-5; D gene unclear. Germline V CDR1 and CDR2: SGHAT, FQNNGV. V was clipped by 5 bases and J by 4 bases, with 9 bases between them. CDR3 size: 13 residues. CDR3 bases: TGTGCCAGCAGCCTCGAGAGGAATCAGCCCCAGCATTTT. Translated: CASSLERNQPQHF.

J is TRBJ2-1 and V is TRBV4-1, with D maybe TRBD2 (6 bases). V was trimmed by 0 bases and J by 4 bases, leaving 19 bases between them. The CDR3 sequence is 18 residues long. Germline V gene sequence: CDR1 MGHRA, CDR2 YSYEKL. This chain's CDR3 is CASSQDGGLLRPYNEQFF. In DNA form, the CDR3 reads TGCGCCAGCAGCCAAGATGGCGGACTACTTCGTCCTTACAATGAGCAGTTCTTC.

Worth noting for this clone: The same CDR3 arises from other DNA sequences in this sample as well. The gene calls are TRBV7-3 and TRBJ2-3; 7 nucleotides match TRBD2. Germline loops: CDR1 SGHTA, CDR2 FQGTGA. The trim removed 3 bases at V and 2 bases at J, leaving 2 bases unmatched. CDR3 length equals 14 residues. CDR3 in amino acids: CASSLAGATDTQYF. DNA for the CDR3: TGTGCCAGCAGCTTGGCGGGAGCCACAGATACGCAGTATTTT.

This clone turned up a few times. This sequence joins TRBV2 and TRBJ2-2; D not certain. V dropped 6 bases and J dropped 8 bases, with 16 bases sitting between them. The CDR3 loop spans 14 amino acids. The germline CDR1 and CDR2 sequences are SNHLY and FYNNEI. The DNA for the CDR3 is TGTGCCAGCAGGCTGGTTCTTGGCGCTGGGGAGCTGTTTTTT. Amino acid sequence: CASRLVLGAGELFF.

V is TRBV27 and J is TRBJ1-1; weak D call: TRBD1 (5 bases). Per the germline V gene, CDR1 is MNHEY and CDR2 is SMNVEV (reference sequence). V lost 7 bases and J lost 1, with 13 bases in between. This CDR3 is 14 amino acids long. Here the CDR3 reads CASIVRARNTEAFF. Written as DNA, the CDR3 is TGTGCCAGCATAGTCAGGGCGCGGAACACTGAAGCTTTCTTT.

Only a few counts were recorded for this clone. This chain joins TRBV27 and TRBJ1-2; no reliable D call. CDR1 MNHEY and CDR2 SMNVEV come from the germline V gene (reference sequence). This CDR3 region has 16 residues. V was pared by 2 bases and J by 4 bases, with 17 bases between. The CDR3 DNA is TGTGCCAGCAGTTTAGGTGCGGGAGGGCGGACCTATGGCTACACCTTC. This sequence encodes CASSLGAGGRTYGYTF.

The chain combines TRBV29-1 with TRBJ2-1; D may be TRBD2 (5 bases). Germline V gene data show CDR1 as SQVTM and CDR2 as ANQGSEA. This CDR3 comprises 13 residues. The V and J ends lost 4 bases and 4 bases respectively, with 11 bases between them. In DNA form, the CDR3 reads TGCAGCGTTGCCCGGGATTCGTACAATGAGCAGTTCTTC. It encodes CSVARDSYNEQFF.